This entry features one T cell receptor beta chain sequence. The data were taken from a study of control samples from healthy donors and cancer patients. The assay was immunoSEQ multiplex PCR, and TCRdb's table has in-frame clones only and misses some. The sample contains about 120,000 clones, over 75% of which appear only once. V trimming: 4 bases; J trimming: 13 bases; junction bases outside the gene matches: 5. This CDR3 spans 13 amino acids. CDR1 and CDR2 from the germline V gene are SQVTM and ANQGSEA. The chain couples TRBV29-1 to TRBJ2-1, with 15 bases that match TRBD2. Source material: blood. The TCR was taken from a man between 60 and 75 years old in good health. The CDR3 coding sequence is TGCAGCGTTGTGGGGACTAGCGGGGGGCCTCAGTTCTTC. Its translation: CSVVGTSGGPQFF.